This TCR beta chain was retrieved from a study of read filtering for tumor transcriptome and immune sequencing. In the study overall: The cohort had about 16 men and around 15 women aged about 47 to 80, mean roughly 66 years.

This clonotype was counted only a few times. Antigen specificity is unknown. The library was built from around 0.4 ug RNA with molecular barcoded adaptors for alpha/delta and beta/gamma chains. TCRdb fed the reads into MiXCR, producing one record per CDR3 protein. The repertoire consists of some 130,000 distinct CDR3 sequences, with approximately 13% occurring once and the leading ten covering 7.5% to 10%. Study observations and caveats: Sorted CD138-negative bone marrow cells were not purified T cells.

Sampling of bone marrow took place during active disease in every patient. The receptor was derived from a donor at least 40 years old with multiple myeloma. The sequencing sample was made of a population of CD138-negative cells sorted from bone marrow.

CDR3 in amino acids: CASSLAHNEQPQHF. The CDR3 DNA reads as TGTGCCAGCAGCTTAGCGCACAATGAGCAGCCCCAGCATTTT. This rearrangement joins TRBV7-8 to TRBJ1-5; D is undetermined. The CDR3 runs 14 residues. In germline, CDR1 is SGHVS, CDR2 FQNEAQ. V lost 0 bases and J lost 7, with 10 bases in between. Filled out from reference TRBV7-8 and TRBJ1-5, the complete variable domain reads GAGVSQSPRYKVAKRGQDVALRCDPISGHVSLFWYQQALGQGPEFLTYFQNEAQLDKSGLPSDRFFAERPEGSVSTLKIQRTQQEDSAVYLCASSLAHNEQPQHFGDGTRLSIL.